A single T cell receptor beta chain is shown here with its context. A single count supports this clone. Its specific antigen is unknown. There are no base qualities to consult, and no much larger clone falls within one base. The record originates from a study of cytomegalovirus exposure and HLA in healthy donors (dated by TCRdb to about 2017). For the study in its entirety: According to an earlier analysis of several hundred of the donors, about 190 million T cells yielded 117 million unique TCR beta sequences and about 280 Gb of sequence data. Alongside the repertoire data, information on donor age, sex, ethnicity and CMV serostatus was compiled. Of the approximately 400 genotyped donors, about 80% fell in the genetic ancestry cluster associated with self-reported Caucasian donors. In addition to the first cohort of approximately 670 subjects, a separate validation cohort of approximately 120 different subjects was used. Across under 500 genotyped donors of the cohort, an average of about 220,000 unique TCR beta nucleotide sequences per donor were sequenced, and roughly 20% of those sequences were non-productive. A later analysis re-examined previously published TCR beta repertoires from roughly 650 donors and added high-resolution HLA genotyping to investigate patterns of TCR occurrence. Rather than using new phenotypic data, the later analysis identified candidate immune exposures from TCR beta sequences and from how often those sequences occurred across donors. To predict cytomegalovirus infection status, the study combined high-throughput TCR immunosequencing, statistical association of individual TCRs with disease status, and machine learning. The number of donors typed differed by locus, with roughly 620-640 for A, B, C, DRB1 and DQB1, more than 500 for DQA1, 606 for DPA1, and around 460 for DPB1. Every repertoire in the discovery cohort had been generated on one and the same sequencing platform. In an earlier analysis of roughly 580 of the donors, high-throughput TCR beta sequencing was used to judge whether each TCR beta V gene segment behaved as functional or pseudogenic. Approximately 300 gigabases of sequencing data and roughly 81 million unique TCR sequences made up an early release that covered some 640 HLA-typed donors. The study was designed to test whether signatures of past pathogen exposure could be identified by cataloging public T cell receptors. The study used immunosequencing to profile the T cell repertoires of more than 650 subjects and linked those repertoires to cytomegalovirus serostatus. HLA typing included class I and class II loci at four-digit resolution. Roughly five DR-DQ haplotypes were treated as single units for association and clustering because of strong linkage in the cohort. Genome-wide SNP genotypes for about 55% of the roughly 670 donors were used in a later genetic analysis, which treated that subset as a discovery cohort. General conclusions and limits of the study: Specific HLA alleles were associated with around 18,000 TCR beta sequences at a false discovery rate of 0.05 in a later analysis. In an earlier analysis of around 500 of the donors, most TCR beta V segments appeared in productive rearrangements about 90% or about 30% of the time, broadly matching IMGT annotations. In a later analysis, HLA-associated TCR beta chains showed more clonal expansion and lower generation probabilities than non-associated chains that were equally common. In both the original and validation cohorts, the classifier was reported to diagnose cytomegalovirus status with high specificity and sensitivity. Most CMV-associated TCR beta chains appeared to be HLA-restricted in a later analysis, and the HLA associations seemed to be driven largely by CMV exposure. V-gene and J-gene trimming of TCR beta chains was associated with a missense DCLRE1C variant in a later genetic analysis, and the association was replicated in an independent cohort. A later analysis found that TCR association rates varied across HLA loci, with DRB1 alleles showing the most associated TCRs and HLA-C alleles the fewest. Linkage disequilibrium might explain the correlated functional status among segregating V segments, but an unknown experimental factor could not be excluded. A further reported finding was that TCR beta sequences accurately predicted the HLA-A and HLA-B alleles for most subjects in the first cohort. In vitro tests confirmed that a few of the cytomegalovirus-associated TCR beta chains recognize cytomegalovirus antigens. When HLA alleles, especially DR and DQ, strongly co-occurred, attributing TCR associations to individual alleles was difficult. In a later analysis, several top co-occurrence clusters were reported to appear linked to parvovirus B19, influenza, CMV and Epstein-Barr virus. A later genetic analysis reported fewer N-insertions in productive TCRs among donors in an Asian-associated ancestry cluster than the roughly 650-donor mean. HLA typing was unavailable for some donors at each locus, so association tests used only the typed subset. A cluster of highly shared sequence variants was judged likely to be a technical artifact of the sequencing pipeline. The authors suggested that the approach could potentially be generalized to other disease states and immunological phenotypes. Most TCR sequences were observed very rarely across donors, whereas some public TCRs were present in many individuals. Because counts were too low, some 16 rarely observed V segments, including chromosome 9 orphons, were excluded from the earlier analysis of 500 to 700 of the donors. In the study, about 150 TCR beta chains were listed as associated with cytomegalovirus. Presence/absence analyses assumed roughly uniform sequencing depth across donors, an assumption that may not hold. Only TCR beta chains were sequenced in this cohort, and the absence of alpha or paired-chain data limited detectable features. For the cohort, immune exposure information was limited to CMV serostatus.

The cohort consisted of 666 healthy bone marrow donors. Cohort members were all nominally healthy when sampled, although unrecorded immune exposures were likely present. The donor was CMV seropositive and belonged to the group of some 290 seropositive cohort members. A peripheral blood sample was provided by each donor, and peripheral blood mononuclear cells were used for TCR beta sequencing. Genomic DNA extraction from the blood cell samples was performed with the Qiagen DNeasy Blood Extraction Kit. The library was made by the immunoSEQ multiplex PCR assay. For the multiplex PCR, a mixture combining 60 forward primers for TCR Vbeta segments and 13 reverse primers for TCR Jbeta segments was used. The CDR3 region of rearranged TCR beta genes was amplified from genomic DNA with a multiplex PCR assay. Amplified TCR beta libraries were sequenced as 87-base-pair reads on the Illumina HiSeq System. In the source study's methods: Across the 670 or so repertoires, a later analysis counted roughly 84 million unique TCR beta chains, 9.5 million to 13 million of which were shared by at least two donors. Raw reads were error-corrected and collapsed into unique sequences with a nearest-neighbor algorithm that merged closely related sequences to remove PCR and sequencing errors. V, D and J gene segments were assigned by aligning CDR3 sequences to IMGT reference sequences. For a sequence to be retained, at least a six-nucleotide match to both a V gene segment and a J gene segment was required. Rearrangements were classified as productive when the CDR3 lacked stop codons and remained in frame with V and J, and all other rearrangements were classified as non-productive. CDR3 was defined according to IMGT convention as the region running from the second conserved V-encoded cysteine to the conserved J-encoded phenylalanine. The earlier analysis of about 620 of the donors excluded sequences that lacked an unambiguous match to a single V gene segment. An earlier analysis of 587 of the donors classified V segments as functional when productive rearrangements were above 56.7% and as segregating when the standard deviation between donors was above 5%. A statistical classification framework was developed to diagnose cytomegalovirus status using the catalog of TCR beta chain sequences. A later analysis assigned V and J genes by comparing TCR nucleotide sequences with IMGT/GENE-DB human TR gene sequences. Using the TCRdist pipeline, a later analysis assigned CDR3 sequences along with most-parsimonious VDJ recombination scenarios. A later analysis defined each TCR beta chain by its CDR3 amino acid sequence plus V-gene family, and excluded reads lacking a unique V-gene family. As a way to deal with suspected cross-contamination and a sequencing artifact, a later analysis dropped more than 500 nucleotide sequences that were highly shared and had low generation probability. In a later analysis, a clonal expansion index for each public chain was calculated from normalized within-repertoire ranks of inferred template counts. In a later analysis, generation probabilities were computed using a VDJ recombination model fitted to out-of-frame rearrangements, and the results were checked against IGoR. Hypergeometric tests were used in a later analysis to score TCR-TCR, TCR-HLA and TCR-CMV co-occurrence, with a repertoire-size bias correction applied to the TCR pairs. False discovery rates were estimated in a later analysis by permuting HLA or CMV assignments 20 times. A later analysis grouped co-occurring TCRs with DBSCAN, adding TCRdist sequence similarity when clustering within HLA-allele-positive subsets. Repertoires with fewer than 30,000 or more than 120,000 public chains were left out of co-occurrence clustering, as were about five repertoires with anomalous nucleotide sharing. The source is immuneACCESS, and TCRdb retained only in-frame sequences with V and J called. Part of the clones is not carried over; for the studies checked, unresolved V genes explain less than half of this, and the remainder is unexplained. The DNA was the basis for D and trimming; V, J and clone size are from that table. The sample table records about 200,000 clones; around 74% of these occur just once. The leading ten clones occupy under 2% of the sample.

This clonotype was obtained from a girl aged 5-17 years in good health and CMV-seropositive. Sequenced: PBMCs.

The CDR3 sequence is CSVEETGIYEQYF. The nucleotide sequence is TGCAGCGTTGAAGAGACAGGGATCTACGAGCAGTACTTC. The rearrangement joined TRBV29-1 to TRBJ2-7; 7 central nucleotides agree with TRBD1. V ends up 0 bases short and J 3 bases short, with an unmatched junction base count of 2. From cysteine to phenylalanine, the CDR3 is 13 amino acids long. CDR3 DNA only is kept here, 39 bases in frame from base 1. The germline V gene yields SQVTM for CDR1 and ANQGSEA for CDR2.